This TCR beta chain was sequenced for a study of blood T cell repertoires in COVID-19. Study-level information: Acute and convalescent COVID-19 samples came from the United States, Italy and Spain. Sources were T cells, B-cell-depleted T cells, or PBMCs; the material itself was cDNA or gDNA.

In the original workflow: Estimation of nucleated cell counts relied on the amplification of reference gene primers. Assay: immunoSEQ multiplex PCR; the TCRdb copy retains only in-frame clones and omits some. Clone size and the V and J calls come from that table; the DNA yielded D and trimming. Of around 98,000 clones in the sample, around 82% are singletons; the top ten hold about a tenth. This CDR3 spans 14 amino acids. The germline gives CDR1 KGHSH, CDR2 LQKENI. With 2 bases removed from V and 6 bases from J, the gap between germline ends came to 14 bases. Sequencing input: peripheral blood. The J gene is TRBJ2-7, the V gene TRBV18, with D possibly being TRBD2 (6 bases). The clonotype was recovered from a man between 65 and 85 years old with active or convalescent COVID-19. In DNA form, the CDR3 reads TGTGCCAGCTCACCAGCCGGGACTGGCAGCGAGCAGTACTTC. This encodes CASSPAGTGSEQYF.